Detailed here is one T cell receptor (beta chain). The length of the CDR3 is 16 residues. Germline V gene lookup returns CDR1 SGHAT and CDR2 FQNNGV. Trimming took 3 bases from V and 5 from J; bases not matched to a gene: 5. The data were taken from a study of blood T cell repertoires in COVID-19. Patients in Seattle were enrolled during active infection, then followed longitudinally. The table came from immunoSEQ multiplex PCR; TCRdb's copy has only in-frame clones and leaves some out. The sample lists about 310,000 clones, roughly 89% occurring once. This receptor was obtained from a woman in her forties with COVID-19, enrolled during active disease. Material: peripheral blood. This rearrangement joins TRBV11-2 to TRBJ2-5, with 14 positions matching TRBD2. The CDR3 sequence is CASSLRLAGGGETQYF. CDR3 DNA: TGTGCCAGCAGCTTGAGACTAGCGGGAGGGGGGGAGACCCAGTACTTC.